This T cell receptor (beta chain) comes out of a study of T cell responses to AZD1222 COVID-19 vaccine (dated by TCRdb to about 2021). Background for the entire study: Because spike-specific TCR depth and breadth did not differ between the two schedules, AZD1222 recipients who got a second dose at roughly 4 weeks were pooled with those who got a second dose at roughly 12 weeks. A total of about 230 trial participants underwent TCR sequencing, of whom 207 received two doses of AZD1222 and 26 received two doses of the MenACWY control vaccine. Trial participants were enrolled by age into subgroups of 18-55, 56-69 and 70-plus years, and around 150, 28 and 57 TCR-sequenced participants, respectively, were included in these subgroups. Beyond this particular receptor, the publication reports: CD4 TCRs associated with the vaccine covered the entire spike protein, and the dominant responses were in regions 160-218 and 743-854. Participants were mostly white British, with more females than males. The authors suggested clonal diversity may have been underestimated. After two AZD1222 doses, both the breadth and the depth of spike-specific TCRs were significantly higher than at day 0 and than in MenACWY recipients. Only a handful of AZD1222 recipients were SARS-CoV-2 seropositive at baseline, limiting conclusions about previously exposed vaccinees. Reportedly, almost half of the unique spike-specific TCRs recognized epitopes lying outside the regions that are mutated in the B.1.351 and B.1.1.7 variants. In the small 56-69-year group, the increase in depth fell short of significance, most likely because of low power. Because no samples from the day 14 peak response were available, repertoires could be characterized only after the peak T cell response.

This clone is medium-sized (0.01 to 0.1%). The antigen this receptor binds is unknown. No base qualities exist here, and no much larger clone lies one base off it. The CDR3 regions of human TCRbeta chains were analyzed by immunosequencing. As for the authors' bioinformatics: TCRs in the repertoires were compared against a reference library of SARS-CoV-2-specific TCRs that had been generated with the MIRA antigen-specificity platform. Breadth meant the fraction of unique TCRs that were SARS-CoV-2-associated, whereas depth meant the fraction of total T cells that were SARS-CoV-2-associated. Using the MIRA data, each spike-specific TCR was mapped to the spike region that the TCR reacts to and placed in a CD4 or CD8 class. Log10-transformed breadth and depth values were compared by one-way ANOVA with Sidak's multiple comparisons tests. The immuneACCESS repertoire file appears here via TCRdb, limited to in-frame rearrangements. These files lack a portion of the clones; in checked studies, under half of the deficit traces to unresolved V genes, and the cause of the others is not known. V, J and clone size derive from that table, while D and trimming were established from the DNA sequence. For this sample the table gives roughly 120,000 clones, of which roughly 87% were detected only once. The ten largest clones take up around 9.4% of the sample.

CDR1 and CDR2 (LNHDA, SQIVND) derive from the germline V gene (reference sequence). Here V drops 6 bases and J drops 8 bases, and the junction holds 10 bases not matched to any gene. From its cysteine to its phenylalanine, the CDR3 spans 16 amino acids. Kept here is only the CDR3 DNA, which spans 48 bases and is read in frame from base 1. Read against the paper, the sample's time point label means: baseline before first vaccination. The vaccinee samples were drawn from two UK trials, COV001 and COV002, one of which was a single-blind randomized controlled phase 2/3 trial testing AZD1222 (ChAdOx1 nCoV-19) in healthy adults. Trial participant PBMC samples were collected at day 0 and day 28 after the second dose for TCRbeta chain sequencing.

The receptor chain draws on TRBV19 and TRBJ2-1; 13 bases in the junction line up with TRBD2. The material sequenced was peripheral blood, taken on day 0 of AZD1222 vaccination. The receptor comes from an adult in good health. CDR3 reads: CASRMTSGGYRDEQFF. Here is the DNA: TGTGCCAGTAGGATGACTAGCGGGGGGTACAGGGATGAGCAGTTCTTC.